Following are 9 T cell receptor beta chains from one sample sequenced in a study of blood T cell repertoires in COVID-19. TCRdb's table, derived via immunoSEQ multiplex PCR, lists solely in-frame clones and lacks some. Of roughly 42,000 clones in the sample, about 85% were seen once. The specimen sequenced was peripheral blood. These receptors were collected from a woman aged 70-85 years in a cohort sampled during active COVID-19.

This chain joins TRBV29-1 and TRBJ2-6; 8 bases are a match to TRBD1. CDR1 is SQVTM, CDR2 ANQGSEA, per germline. With 3 bases clipped from V and 1 base from J, the junction kept 5 bases outside the gene matches. The CDR3 loop spans 16 amino acids. The CDR3: CSVDPQGASGANVLTF. The CDR3 DNA reads as TGCAGCGTTGATCCGCAGGGGGCGTCTGGGGCCAACGTCCTGACTTTC.

The chain carries TRBV29-1 and TRBJ2-5; D is perhaps TRBD2 (5 bases). The CDR3 spans 13 residues. V dropped 7 bases and J dropped 1 base, with 13 bases sitting between them. Germline CDR1 and CDR2: SQVTM and ANQGSEA. CDR3 DNA sequence: TGCAGCGCCACCGGAGGAGGCCAAGAGACCCAGTACTTC. This translates into CSATGGGQETQYF. The full variable domain, rest sourced from reference TRBV29-1 and TRBJ2-5, is SAVISQKPSRDICQRGTSLTIQCQVDSQVTMMFWYRQQPGQSLTLIATANQGSEATYESGFVIDKFPISRPNLTFSTLTVSNMSPEDSSIYLCSATGGGQETQYFGPGTRLLVL.

The chain couples TRBV10-3 to TRBJ2-7, with 8 nucleotides matching TRBD1. The CDR3 has 15 residues. Unmatched junction bases numbered 11, after V lost 4 bases and J lost 6 bases. Germline CDR1 and CDR2: ENHRY and SYGVKD. The CDR3 spells CAISGGTGGASEQYF. The CDR3 nucleotides read TGTGCCATCAGTGGGGGTACAGGGGGAGCCTCCGAGCAGTACTTC.

This chain uses TRBV6-5 with TRBJ1-1, with D possibly TRBD1 on 6 matching bases. Looked up from germline, CDR1 is MNHEY and CDR2 is SVGAGI. V lost 4 bases to trimming and J lost 1 base, with 13 bases between them. This CDR3 comprises 15 residues. The DNA for the CDR3 is TGTGCCAGCAGTTCCCGAACGACAGGGAACACTGAAGCTTTCTTT. This encodes CASSSRTTGNTEAFF.

This chain uses TRBV13 with TRBJ2-1; 8 bases are shared with TRBD2. The CDR3 extends over 17 amino acids. V gave up 1 base and J gave up 8 bases; unmatched junction bases: 13. Per the germline V gene, CDR1 is PRHDT and CDR2 is FYEKMQ (reference sequence). The DNA for the CDR3 is TGTGCCAGCAGCTTAGCCAAGAGGGCTAGCGGGTCCGATGAGCAGTTCTTC. Its protein is CASSLAKRASGSDEQFF. The complete variable domain, with remaining parts taken from reference TRBV13 and TRBJ2-1, reads AAGVIQSPRHLIKEKRETATLKCYPIPRHDTVYWYQQGPGQDPQFLISFYEKMQSDKGSIPDRFSAQQFSDYHSELNMSSLELGDSALYFCASSLAKRASGSDEQFFGPGTRLTVL.

In this sample, this clone turned up a few times. This rearrangement joins TRBV11-3 to TRBJ1-1; D is perhaps TRBD1 (5 bases). This CDR3 spans 13 amino acids. The germline gives CDR1 SGHNT, CDR2 YENEEA. V shed 0 bases and J shed 5 bases, with 7 bases lying between them. The CDR3 here is CASSLDGGTEAFF. The CDR3 bases are TGTGCCAGCAGCTTAGACGGGGGAACTGAAGCTTTCTTT.

In its sample, this clone was seen once. This chain uses TRBV27 with TRBJ1-2; no reliable D call. V lost 4 bases to trimming and J lost 6 bases, with 6 bases between them. Germline-derived CDR1 and CDR2 are MNHEY and SMNVEV (reference sequence). The CDR3 extends over 11 amino acids. The CDR3 protein is CASSSGNGYTF. Here the CDR3 DNA reads TGTGCCAGCAGTTCCGGGAATGGCTACACCTTC.

The CDR3 nucleotides read TGTGCCAGCAGTCCGGGACTAGCGGGAGCCTACGAGCAGTACTTC. It encodes CASSPGLAGAYEQYF. The chain recombines TRBV6-5 with TRBJ2-7; 14 bases fit TRBD2. Germline V gene sequence: CDR1 MNHEY, CDR2 SVGAGI. The V gene end was trimmed by 5 bases and the J gene end by 2 bases; junction bases not matched to a gene: 2. This CDR3 is built from 15 residues.

This chain uses TRBV3-1 (or the pseudogene TRBV3-2) with TRBJ1-1; D perhaps matches TRBD1 (5 bases). This CDR3 region has 14 residues. Trimming took 4 bases from V and 4 from J, leaving 13 bases between them. Germline CDR1 LGHDT, CDR2 YNNKEL (reference sequence). The CDR3 nucleotides read TGTGCCAGCAGCCCCCGGGGGTGGCGCACTGAAGCTTTCTTT. It codes for CASSPRGWRTEAFF.